This T cell receptor beta chain emerged from a study of PD-L1 blockade in urothelial cancer. Overall study: The patients' atezolizumab therapy, 1,200 mg intravenously every 3 weeks, started around 2014. Treatment start was followed by blood analysis at 3 weeks (second dose) and again at 6 weeks. The study's findings and limits: When pretreatment blood TCR clonality was below the median, it predicted better survival.

Time point noted: pretreatment peripheral blood. Each PCR received spiked synthetic TCR analog templates. Generated by immunoSEQ multiplex PCR, the TCRdb table keeps only in-frame clones and is missing some. This repertoire shows about 130,000 clones, around 84% found once; its top ten account for 3% to 4%. The junction had 5 bases not matched to a gene; V was cut back by 3 bases and J by 5 bases. Looked up from germline, CDR1 is SGDLS and CDR2 is YYNGEE. The CDR3 sequence is 15 residues long. Note on this clone: Its antigen remains unknown.

The V gene is TRBV9, the J gene TRBJ1-4; 9 positions agree with TRBD1. Source: PBMCs, taken around atezolizumab (anti-PD-L1) treatment. The receptor comes from a man between 45 and 60 years old with urothelial cancer. CDR3 loop: CASSGHRGLNEKLFF. The CDR3 bases are TGTGCCAGCAGCGGACACAGGGGGCTAAATGAAAAACTGTTTTTT.